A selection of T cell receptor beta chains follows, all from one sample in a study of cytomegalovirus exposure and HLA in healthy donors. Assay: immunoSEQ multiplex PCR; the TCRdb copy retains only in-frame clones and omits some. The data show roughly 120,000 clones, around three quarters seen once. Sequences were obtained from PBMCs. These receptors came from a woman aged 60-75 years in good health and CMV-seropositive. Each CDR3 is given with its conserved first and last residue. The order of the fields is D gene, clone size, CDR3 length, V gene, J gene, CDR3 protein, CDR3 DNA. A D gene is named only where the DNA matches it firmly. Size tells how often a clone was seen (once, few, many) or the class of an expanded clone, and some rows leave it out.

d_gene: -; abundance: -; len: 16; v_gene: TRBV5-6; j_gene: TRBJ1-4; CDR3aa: CASSSKPPGANEKLFF; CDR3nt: TGTGCCAGCAGCTCCAAGCCTCCAGGGGCGAATGAAAAACTGTTTTTT
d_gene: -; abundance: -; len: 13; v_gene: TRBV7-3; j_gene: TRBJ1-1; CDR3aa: CASSLTMNTEAFF; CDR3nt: TGTGCCAGCAGCTTAACCATGAACACTGAAGCTTTCTTT
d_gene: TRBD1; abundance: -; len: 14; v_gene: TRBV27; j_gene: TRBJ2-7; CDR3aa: CASSQWDRGYEQYF; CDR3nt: TGTGCCAGCAGTCAATGGGACAGGGGGTACGAGCAGTACTTC
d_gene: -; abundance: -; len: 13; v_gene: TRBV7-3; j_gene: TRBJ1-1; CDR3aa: CASSLVYGTPAFF; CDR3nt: TGTGCCAGCAGCCTAGTATACGGGACACCCGCTTTCTTT
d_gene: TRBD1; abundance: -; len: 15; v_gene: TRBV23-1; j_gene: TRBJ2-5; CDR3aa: CASSQSQGARETQYF; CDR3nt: TGCGCCAGCAGTCAATCCCAGGGGGCGCGGGAGACCCAGTACTTC
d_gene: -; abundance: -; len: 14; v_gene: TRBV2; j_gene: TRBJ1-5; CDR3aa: CASSERAGNQPQHF; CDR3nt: TGTGCCAGCAGTGAAAGGGCAGGGAATCAGCCCCAGCATTTT
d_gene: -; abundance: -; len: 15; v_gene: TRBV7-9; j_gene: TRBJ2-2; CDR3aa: CASSFSGASTGELFF; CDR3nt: TGTGCCAGCAGCTTTTCTGGTGCCAGCACCGGGGAGCTGTTTTTT
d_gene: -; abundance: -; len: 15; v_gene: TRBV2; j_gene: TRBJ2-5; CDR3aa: CASSAGIGVSQTQYF; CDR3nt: TGTGCCAGCAGTGCGGGGATTGGGGTTTCGCAGACCCAGTACTTC
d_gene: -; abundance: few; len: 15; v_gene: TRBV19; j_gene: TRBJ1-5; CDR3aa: CASSVASGVFQPQHF; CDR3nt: TGTGCCAGTAGTGTCGCGTCAGGGGTGTTTCAGCCCCAGCATTTT
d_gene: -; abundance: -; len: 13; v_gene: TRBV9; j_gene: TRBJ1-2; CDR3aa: CASSVAENYGYTF; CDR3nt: TGTGCCAGCAGCGTAGCAGAAAACTATGGCTACACCTTC
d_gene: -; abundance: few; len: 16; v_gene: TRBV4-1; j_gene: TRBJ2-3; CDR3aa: CASSHATSLVADTQYF; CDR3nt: TGCGCCAGCAGCCATGCAACTAGTTTAGTCGCAGATACGCAGTATTTT
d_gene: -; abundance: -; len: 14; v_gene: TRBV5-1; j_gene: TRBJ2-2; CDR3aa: CASREQGFTGELFF; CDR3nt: TGCGCCAGCAGAGAACAGGGATTTACCGGGGAGCTGTTTTTT
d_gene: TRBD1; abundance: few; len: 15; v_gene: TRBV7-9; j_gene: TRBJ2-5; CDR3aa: CASSLGQGIKETQYF; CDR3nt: TGTGCCAGCAGCTTAGGACAGGGGATCAAGGAGACCCAGTACTTC
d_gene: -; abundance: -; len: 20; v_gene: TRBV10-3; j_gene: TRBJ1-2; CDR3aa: CAISDRSFGLGVGINYGYTF; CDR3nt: TGTGCCATCAGTGATCGATCGTTTGGGCTCGGGGTTGGGATTAACTATGGCTACACCTTC
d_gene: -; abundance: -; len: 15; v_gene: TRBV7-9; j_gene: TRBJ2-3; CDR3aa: CASSLAGARIDTQYF; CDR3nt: TGTGCCAGCAGCTTAGCAGGGGCGCGAATAGATACGCAGTATTTT
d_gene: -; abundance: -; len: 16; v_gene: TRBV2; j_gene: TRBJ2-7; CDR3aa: CASSDLAVPSVFEQYF; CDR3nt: TGTGCCAGCAGTGATTTAGCGGTCCCGTCGGTGTTCGAGCAGTACTTC
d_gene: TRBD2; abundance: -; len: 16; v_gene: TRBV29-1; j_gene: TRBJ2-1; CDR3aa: CSVDGGRAPPYNEQFF; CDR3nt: TGCAGCGTTGACGGCGGGAGGGCCCCCCCCTACAATGAGCAGTTCTTC
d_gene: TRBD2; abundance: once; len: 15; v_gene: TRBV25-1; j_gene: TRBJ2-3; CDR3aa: CASSDRGGRTDTQYF; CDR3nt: TGTGCCAGCAGTGATCGGGGCGGGAGAACAGATACGCAGTATTTT
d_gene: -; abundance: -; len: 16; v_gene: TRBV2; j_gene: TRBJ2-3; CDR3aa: CASSEQGPILSDTQYF; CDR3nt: TGTGCCAGCAGCGAGCAGGGGCCCATACTCTCAGATACGCAGTATTTT
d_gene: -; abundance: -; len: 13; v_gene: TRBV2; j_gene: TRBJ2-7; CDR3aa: CASSRDKPYEQYF; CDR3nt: TGTGCCAGCAGCCGGGACAAGCCCTACGAGCAGTACTTC
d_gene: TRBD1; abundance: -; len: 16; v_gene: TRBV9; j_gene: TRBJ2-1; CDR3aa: CASSFEDRGGRNEQFF; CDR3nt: TGTGCCAGCAGCTTCGAAGACAGGGGAGGTAGGAATGAGCAGTTCTTC
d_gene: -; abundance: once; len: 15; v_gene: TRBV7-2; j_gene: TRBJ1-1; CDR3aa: CASSLGWGGNTEAFF; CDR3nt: TGTGCCAGCAGCTTAGGGTGGGGGGGGAACACTGAAGCTTTCTTT
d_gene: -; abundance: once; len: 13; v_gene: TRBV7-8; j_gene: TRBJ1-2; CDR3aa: CASSPRVGGGYTF; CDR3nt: TGTGCCAGCAGTCCGAGGGTTGGAGGTGGCTACACCTTC
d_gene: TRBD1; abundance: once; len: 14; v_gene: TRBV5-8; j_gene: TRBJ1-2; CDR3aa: CASSLGKGAPGYTF; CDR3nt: TGTGCCAGCAGCTTGGGAAAGGGGGCTCCCGGCTACACCTTC
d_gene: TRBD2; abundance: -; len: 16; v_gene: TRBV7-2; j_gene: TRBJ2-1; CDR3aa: CASSLRIAGGRNEQFF; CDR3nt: TGTGCCAGCAGCTTAAGGATAGCGGGAGGTCGCAATGAGCAGTTCTTC
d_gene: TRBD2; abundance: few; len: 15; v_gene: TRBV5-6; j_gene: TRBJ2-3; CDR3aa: CASSRPGLATDTQYF; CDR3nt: TGTGCCAGCAGCCGGCCCGGACTAGCGACAGATACGCAGTATTTT
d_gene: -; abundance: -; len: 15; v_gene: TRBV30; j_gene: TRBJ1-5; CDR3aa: CAWTNGGASNQPQHF; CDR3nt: TGTGCCTGGACGAATGGGGGGGCAAGCAATCAGCCCCAGCATTTT
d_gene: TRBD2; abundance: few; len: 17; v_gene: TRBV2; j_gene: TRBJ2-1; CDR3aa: CASSEAGGGVGYNEQFF; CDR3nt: TGTGCCAGCAGTGAGGCGGGAGGAGGTGTAGGCTACAATGAGCAGTTCTTC
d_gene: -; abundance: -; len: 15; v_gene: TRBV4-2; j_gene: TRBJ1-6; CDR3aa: CASSQDSGTSSPLHF; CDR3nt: TGTGCCAGCAGCCAAGATTCTGGGACAAGTTCACCCCTCCACTTT
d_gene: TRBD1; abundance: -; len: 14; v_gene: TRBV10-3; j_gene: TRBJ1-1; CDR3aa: CAISPGQMDTEAFF; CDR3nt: TGTGCCATCAGCCCGGGACAGATGGACACTGAAGCTTTCTTT
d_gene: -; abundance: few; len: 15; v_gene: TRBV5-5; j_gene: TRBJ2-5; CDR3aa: CASSLALAGKETQYF; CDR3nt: TGTGCCAGCAGCTTGGCCTTGGCAGGGAAAGAGACCCAGTACTTC
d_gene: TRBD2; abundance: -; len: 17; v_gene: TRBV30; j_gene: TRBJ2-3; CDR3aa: CAWSVLGTSGGSDTQYF; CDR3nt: TGTGCCTGGAGTGTACTGGGAACTAGCGGGGGTTCAGATACGCAGTATTTT
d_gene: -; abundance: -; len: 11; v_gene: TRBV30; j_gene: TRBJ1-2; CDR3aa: CAWSHGPGYTF; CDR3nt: TGTGCCTGGAGTCATGGGCCGGGCTACACCTTC
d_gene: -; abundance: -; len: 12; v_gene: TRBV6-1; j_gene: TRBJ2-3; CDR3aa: CASTDSTDTQYF; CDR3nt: TGTGCCAGCACAGATAGCACAGATACGCAGTATTTT
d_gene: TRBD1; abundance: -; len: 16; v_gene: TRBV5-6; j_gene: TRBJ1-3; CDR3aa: CASSLARTGTGNTIYF; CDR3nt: TGTGCCAGCAGCTTGGCTCGGACAGGGACTGGAAACACCATATATTTT
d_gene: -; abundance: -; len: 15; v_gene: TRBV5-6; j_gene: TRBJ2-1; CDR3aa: CASSPQTAAYNEQFF; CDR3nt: TGTGCCAGCAGCCCACAGACAGCCGCCTACAATGAGCAGTTCTTC